One and the same sample provided the 9 T cell receptor beta chains below, sequenced in a study of CD8 T cells in ankylosing spondylitis. TCRdb fed the 5' RACE reads into MiXCR, producing one record per CDR3 protein. The sample lists 25,000 to 30,000 distinct CDR3 sequences; approximately 8% were seen once. The source material was blood. The receptor set was obtained from a male donor with ankylosing spondylitis or in good health (not recorded which).

This clonotype was seen a few times. This chain joins TRBV9 and TRBJ2-7; 10 bases fit TRBD1. Germline CDR1 reads SGDLS; CDR2 reads YYNGEE. The CDR3 runs to 17 residues. The V gene end was trimmed by 0 bases and the J gene end by 6 bases; junction bases not matched to a gene: 12. Here the CDR3 reads CASSVGLVGTGAPEQYF. The CDR3 nucleotides are TGTGCCAGCAGCGTAGGTCTCGTCGGGACAGGGGCCCCCGAGCAGTACTTC.

This clonotype was counted between two and nine times. This sequence joins TRBV5-1 and TRBJ2-1; 9 bases are a match to TRBD2. Germline V lookup: CDR1 SGHRS, CDR2 YFSETQ. The CDR3 consists of 14 residues. V lost 5 bases and J lost 8; bases outside the gene matches: 8. The DNA for the CDR3 is TGCGCCAGCAGTCGCGGGGGGGAACCGGATGAGCAGTTCTTC. It specifies CASSRGGEPDEQFF.

This clonotype was recorded many times. This rearrangement joins TRBV20-1 to TRBJ2-3; D remains unclear. This CDR3 region has 10 residues. The germline V and J ends were trimmed by 4 bases and 7 bases, with 6 bases remaining between them. Germline-derived CDR1 and CDR2 are DFQATT and SNEGSKA (reference sequence). The CDR3 sequence: CSAKTNTQYF. CDR3 nucleotide sequence: TGCAGTGCTAAAACCAATACGCAGTATTTT.

V and J are TRBV5-1 and TRBJ2-2, with D perhaps TRBD2 (5 bases). Trimming removed 4 bases from V and 7 bases from J, with 11 bases in between. CDR3 size: 13 residues. Looked up from germline, CDR1 is SGHRS and CDR2 is YFSETQ. The DNA for the CDR3 is TGCGCCAGCAGCAGAGAGGGTCACGGGGAGCTGTTTTTT. Translated: CASSREGHGELFF.

Only a few counts were recorded for this clonotype. This sequence joins TRBV9 and TRBJ2-1, with TRBD2 matching 11 bases. The CDR3 is 15 amino acids. With V trimmed by 0 bases and J by 6 bases, 2 bases remained unmatched. Germline assignment: CDR1 SGDLS and CDR2 YYNGEE. CDR3 bases: TGTGCCAGCAGCGTAGCTAGCGGGGGGTTCAATGAGCAGTTCTTC. This encodes CASSVASGGFNEQFF.

This clonotype was seen a handful of times. V is TRBV20-1 and J is TRBJ2-1, with D perhaps TRBD2 (6 bases). Trimming shortened V by 3 bases and J by 0 bases, and 18 bases separated the two germline ends. CDR1 is DFQATT and CDR2 is SNEGSKA in the germline V gene (reference sequence). The CDR3 has 17 amino acids. CDR3 loop: CSASGRGRGRSYNEQFF. The CDR3 DNA reads TGCAGTGCTAGCGGGCGGGGAAGGGGCCGCTCCTACAATGAGCAGTTCTTC.

This clonotype was seen ten or more times. This chain links TRBV20-1 with TRBJ1-1, with no clear D. Germline CDR1 DFQATT, CDR2 SNEGSKA (reference sequence). V was cut by 3 bases and J by 3 bases, with 8 bases left in between. CDR3 length: 12 residues. In nucleotides, the CDR3 is TGCAGTGCTAGGGTAAGGGACACTGAAGCTTTCTTT. This encodes CSARVRDTEAFF.

This clonotype was counted a few times. The rearrangement links TRBV5-1 to TRBJ2-1, with D possibly matching TRBD2 (6 bases). The V gene lost 4 bases and the J gene lost 3 bases, with 8 bases spanning the gap. In germline, CDR1 is SGHRS, CDR2 YFSETQ. CDR3 length: 13 residues. The CDR3 region has the DNA TGCGCCAGCAGCCCGGGAGACTACAATGAGCAGTTCTTC. Translated, it gives CASSPGDYNEQFF.

At least ten counts were recorded for this clonotype. V usage is TRBV29-1 and J usage is TRBJ2-1; 7 nucleotides match TRBD2. From germline, CDR1 is SQVTM and CDR2 ANQGSEA. Unmatched junction bases numbered 8, after V lost 2 bases and J lost 1 base. The CDR3 loop spans 16 amino acids. The CDR3 nucleotides are TGCAGCGTTGAATCCCCTAGCGGAGGGTCCTACAATGAGCAGTTCTTC. This translates into CSVESPSGGSYNEQFF.